These 24 T cell receptor beta chains originate from one sample sequenced in a study of blood T cell repertoires in COVID-19 (dated by TCRdb to 2018 to 2020). Libraries came from the immunoSEQ multiplex PCR assay. TCRdb retrieved this table from immuneACCESS and kept in-frame rearrangements only. Not all clones are present; in checked studies, unresolved V genes account for under half, and no reason is known for the remainder. The sample has tens of thousands of clones on record, 85% to 90% of them singletons. Clones ranked in the top ten supply about a tenth of the sample. Sequenced sample: peripheral blood. The receptors were sampled from a man older than 75 with active COVID-19.

The chain carries TRBV5-1 and TRBJ1-1; tentatively, D is TRBD1 (6 bases). Germline-derived CDR1 and CDR2 are SGHRS and YFSETQ. CDR3 size: 14 residues. V lost 0 bases and J lost 2, with 8 bases in between. CDR3 nucleotide sequence: TGCGCCAGCAGCTTGGGGGACACTAACACTGAAGCTTTCTTT. Amino acid sequence: CASSLGDTNTEAFF. Drawing the rest from reference TRBV5-1 and TRBJ1-1, the complete variable domain is KAGVTQTPRYLIKTRGQQVTLSCSPISGHRSVSWYQQTPGQGLQFLFEYFSETQRNKGNFPGRFSGRQFSNSRSEMNVSTLELGDSALYLCASSLGDTNTEAFFGQGTRLTVV.

The V gene is TRBV9, the J gene TRBJ2-3, with a weak D call TRBD2 (6 bases). Germline lookup yields CDR1 SGDLS and CDR2 YYNGEE. Trimming removed 4 bases from V and 1 base from J, with 13 bases in between. The CDR3 is 15 amino acids. The CDR3 loop reads CASSPEGLGTDTQYF. CDR3 nucleotide sequence: TGTGCCAGCAGCCCGGAGGGCCTCGGCACAGATACGCAGTATTTT.

J is TRBJ1-5 and V is TRBV6-2 or TRBV6-3; weak D call: TRBD1 (5 bases). CDR1 MNHEY and CDR2 SVGEGT come from the germline V gene. This CDR3 has 14 residues. Trimming pared 4 bases from V and 0 bases from J, leaving 7 bases between. In DNA, the CDR3 is TGTGCCAGCAGTTGGACAACTAGCAATCAGCCCCAGCATTTT. As protein: CASSWTTSNQPQHF.

V gene TRBV7-2 combines with J gene TRBJ2-3; a possible D gene is TRBD2 (5 bases). Trimming took 1 base from V and 6 from J, leaving 8 bases between them. The CDR3 extends over 13 amino acids. CDR1 is SGHTA, CDR2 FQGNSA, per germline. The CDR3 bases are TGTGCCAGCAGCTTAGGACTACTGGATACGCAGTATTTT. It translates to CASSLGLLDTQYF. The whole variable domain, filled in from reference TRBV7-2 and TRBJ2-3, reads GAGVSQSPSNKVTEKGKDVELRCDPISGHTALYWYRQSLGQGLEFLIYFQGNSAPDKSGLPSDRFSAERTGGSVSTLTIQRTQQEDSAVYLCASSLGLLDTQYFGPGTRLTVL.

The chain joins TRBV9 to TRBJ2-7; weak D call: TRBD1 (6 bases). The V gene's germline CDR1 is SGDLS and CDR2 YYNGEE. The CDR3 spans 13 residues. Trimming shortened V by 3 bases and J by 6 bases, and 13 bases separated the two germline ends. CDR3 sequence reads: CASSERGGGEQYF. DNA for the CDR3: TGTGCCAGCAGCGAACGTGGGGGCGGCGAGCAGTACTTC.

The chain combines TRBV7-9 with TRBJ2-1; 7 bases match TRBD1. This CDR3 is 16 amino acids long. The V segment lost 5 bases and the J segment 0 bases; nucleotides outside the gene matches: 7. The germline gives CDR1 SEHNR, CDR2 FQNEAQ (reference sequence). CDR3 protein: CASSPPTGSSYNEQFF. Here the CDR3 DNA reads TGTGCCAGCAGCCCCCCGACAGGGAGCTCCTACAATGAGCAGTTCTTC.

This sequence joins TRBV11-2 and TRBJ1-6; TRBD1 matches 7 bases. Trimming took 4 bases from V and 7 from J; bases not matched to a gene: 10. This CDR3 is 16 amino acids long. The V gene's germline CDR1 is SGHAT and CDR2 FQNNGV. CDR3 amino acids: CASSSAGTAVNSPLHF. The CDR3, as DNA: TGTGCCAGCAGCTCCGCCGGGACAGCGGTGAATTCACCCCTCCACTTT.

The chain combines TRBV24-1 with TRBJ2-1; TRBD2 matches at 10 bases. Looked up from germline, CDR1 is KGHDR and CDR2 is SFDVKD. The ends lost 3 bases at V and 9 bases at J; junction bases unmatched: 7. The CDR3 covers 15 residues. The CDR3 loop is CATSDSGRAEGEQFF. In DNA form, the CDR3 reads TGTGCCACCAGTGATAGCGGGAGGGCCGAGGGTGAGCAGTTCTTC.

J is TRBJ2-1 and V is TRBV3-1 (or the pseudogene TRBV3-2), with 9 bases lining up with TRBD2. CDR1 LGHDT and CDR2 YNNKEL come from the germline V gene (reference sequence). The V gene end was trimmed by 2 bases and the J gene end by 0 bases; junction bases not matched to a gene: 14. The CDR3 runs to 20 residues. CDR3 DNA sequence: TGTGCCAGCAGCCAAAACCTAGCGGGGAGTGCCCCGAGCTCCTACAATGAGCAGTTCTTC. Amino acid sequence: CASSQNLAGSAPSSYNEQFF.

This chain links TRBV6-1 with TRBJ1-5; 9 nucleotides align to TRBD1. V was pared by 2 bases and J by 6 bases, with 8 bases of the junction left unmatched. Germline values: CDR1 MNHNS, CDR2 SASEGT. The CDR3 runs 16 residues. Here the CDR3 DNA reads TGTGCCAGCAGTGAAACAGGGGGCCGACCCCTTCAGCCCCAGCATTTT. Encoded protein: CASSETGGRPLQPQHF.

The chain has TRBV5-6 and TRBJ2-7; D remains ambiguous. Per the germline V gene, CDR1 is SGHDT and CDR2 is YYEEEE. V lost 4 bases, J lost 6 bases, and 8 bases lay in between. The CDR3 length is 11 residues. The CDR3 coding sequence is TGTGCCAGCAGCCTCTTGAGCGAGCAGTACTTC. This encodes CASSLLSEQYF.

The chain couples TRBV30 to TRBJ2-3; 14 bases match TRBD2. The germline V gene encodes CDR1 GTSNPN and CDR2 SVGIG (reference sequence). The CDR3 contains 16 residues. The V and J ends lost 2 bases and 4 bases, in that order; junction bases with no gene match: 5. In nucleotides, the CDR3 is TGTGCCTGGAGTAAGGGACTAGCGGGAGCAGCAGATACGCAGTATTTT. As protein: CAWSKGLAGAADTQYF.

This clone was counted between two and nine times. CDR3 region: CASSSTGGISPLHF. CDR3 coding DNA: TGTGCCAGCAGTTCCACAGGGGGCATTTCACCCCTCCACTTT. This rearrangement joins TRBV28 to TRBJ1-6; 9 bases line up with TRBD1. CDR3 length equals 14 residues. Germline V gives CDR1 MDHEN, CDR2 SYDVKM. The junction had 4 bases not matched to a gene; V was cut back by 4 bases and J by 9 bases.

This chain joins TRBV27 and TRBJ2-1, with 14 bases lining up with TRBD2. The length of the CDR3 is 16 residues. Germline trimming cut 8 bases from V and 5 bases from J; bases unmatched to any gene: 8. Germline CDR1 and CDR2: MNHEY and SMNVEV (reference sequence). The CDR3 here is CASARLAGGSDNEQFF. The CDR3 region has the DNA TGTGCCAGCGCCAGACTAGCGGGAGGGTCGGACAATGAGCAGTTCTTC.

This clone has just one count. CDR3 protein: CASSFLGLTQLAGEVGANVLTF. DNA of the CDR3: TGTGCCAGCAGTTTCTTAGGTCTGACACAACTAGCGGGAGAAGTTGGGGCCAACGTCCTGACTTTC. V gene TRBV28 combines with J gene TRBJ2-6, with 11 positions matching TRBD2. V was clipped by 3 bases and J by 3 bases; unmatched bases: 19. Looked up from germline, CDR1 is MDHEN and CDR2 is SYDVKM. The CDR3 covers 22 residues. Drawing the rest from reference TRBV28 and TRBJ2-6, the complete variable domain is DVKVTQSSRYLVKRTGEKVFLECVQDMDHENMFWYRQDPGLGLRLIYFSYDVKMKEKGDIPEGYSVSREKKERFSLILESASTNQTSMYLCASSFLGLTQLAGEVGANVLTFGAGSRLTVL.

This chain joins TRBV5-6 and TRBJ2-7; D is undetermined. The CDR3 has 19 amino acids. V was shortened by 2 bases and J by 2 bases, with 26 bases between the two germline ends. The germline gives CDR1 SGHDT, CDR2 YYEEEE. CDR3 DNA sequence: TGTGCCAGCAGCTTCTCCCGCTACTCCCGATTGGTTTACCCCTACGAGCAGTACTTC. It yields the protein CASSFSRYSRLVYPYEQYF.

This clone occurred once. The rearrangement links TRBV4-3 to TRBJ2-1; TRBD2 aligns across 13 bases. The CDR3 loop spans 16 amino acids. V dropped 3 bases and J dropped 4; count of bases not matched to a gene: 3. Germline CDR1 is LGHNA and CDR2 is YSLEER. The CDR3 DNA is TGCGCCAGCAGCCAGGAGACTAGCGGGGGGTACAATGAGCAGTTCTTC. Translation gives CASSQETSGGYNEQFF.

A single count supports this clone. The CDR3 here is CASSPTGVGYNEQFF. The CDR3 nucleotides read TGTGCCAGCAGTCCTACAGGGGTAGGCTACAATGAGCAGTTCTTC. This chain connects TRBV28 to TRBJ2-1; 7 bases line up with TRBD1. There are 15 residues in the CDR3. Germline CDR1 reads MDHEN; CDR2 reads SYDVKM. With V trimmed by 5 bases and J by 3 bases, 7 bases remained unmatched.

The V and J genes are TRBV7-9 and TRBJ2-6; D might be TRBD2 (5 bases). Germline values: CDR1 SEHNR, CDR2 FQNEAQ (reference sequence). The V gene lost 8 bases and the J gene lost 0 bases, with 11 bases spanning the gap. CDR3 length: 15 residues. CDR3 protein: CASLDSRSGANVLTF. In nucleotides, the CDR3 is TGTGCCAGCCTGGACTCCCGCTCTGGGGCCAACGTCCTGACTTTC. Complete variable domain (other parts from reference TRBV7-9 and TRBJ2-6): DTGVSQNPRHKITKRGQNVTFRCDPISEHNRLYWYRQTLGQGPEFLTYFQNEAQLEKSRLLSDRFSAERPKGSFSTLEIQRTEQGDSAMYLCASLDSRSGANVLTFGAGSRLTVL.

This chain links TRBV18 with TRBJ2-3; TRBD1 might be the D (7 bases). CDR1 KGHSH and CDR2 LQKENI come from the germline V gene. The CDR3 is 16 amino acids. Trimming stripped 3 bases from V and 2 bases from J, with 15 bases between. The CDR3 loop is CASSPRQGGSTDTQYF. The CDR3 DNA reads as TGTGCCAGCTCACCCAGACAGGGAGGCTCCACAGATACGCAGTATTTT. The full variable domain, with the rest looked up from reference TRBV18 and TRBJ2-3, is NAGVMQNPRHLVRRRGQEARLRCSPMKGHSHVYWYRQLPEEGLKFMVYLQKENIIDESGMPKERFSAEFPKEGPSILRIQQVVRGDSAAYFCASSPRQGGSTDTQYFGPGTRLTVL.

The chain carries TRBV11-3 and TRBJ2-3; 10 nucleotides match TRBD2. Germline V lookup: CDR1 SGHNT, CDR2 YENEEA. The CDR3 loop spans 14 amino acids. V lost 5 bases to trimming and J lost 9 bases; unmatched junction nucleotides: 8. The CDR3 protein is CASSASGSYGTQYF. The CDR3 bases are TGTGCCAGCAGCGCTAGCGGGAGTTACGGCACGCAGTATTTT.

The chain recombines TRBV2 with TRBJ2-2; 8 bases are a match to TRBD2. The CDR3 runs to 15 residues. The J segment lost 5 bases and the V segment lost 7 bases, leaving 9 bases of the junction unmatched. Germline V gene data show CDR1 as SNHLY and CDR2 as FYNNEI. The chain's CDR3 is CASMFQASGTGELFF. The CDR3 bases are TGTGCCAGCATGTTCCAGGCTAGCGGGACCGGGGAGCTGTTTTTT.

The chain combines TRBV6-5 with TRBJ2-1, with 8 bases aligning to TRBD2. Per the germline V gene, CDR1 is MNHEY and CDR2 is SVGAGI. The CDR3 is 14 residues long. V shed 6 bases and J 5 bases; nucleotides not matched to a gene: 6. CDR3 amino acids: CASSPGRGNNEQFF. In nucleotides, the CDR3 is TGTGCCAGCAGCCCCGGGAGGGGCAACAATGAGCAGTTCTTC.

This clone was seen once. The chain joins TRBV27 to TRBJ2-3; 12 bases map to TRBD2. Germline loops: CDR1 MNHEY, CDR2 SMNVEV (reference sequence). The CDR3 has 16 residues. J gave up 5 bases and V 5 bases, and 8 bases lay outside the gene matches. CDR3 region: CASSPQTSGSRDTQYF. The DNA of the CDR3 is TGTGCCAGCAGTCCACAGACTAGCGGGAGTAGAGATACGCAGTATTTT.